This T cell receptor beta chain was sequenced for a study of OX40 agonist ivuxolimab in advanced cancers. Looking at the study overall: The patients got ivuxolimab, which is an agonistic anti-OX40 (CD134) antibody. Study-wide points: Averaged across samples, CD8+ T cells carried more expanded clones than CD4+ did. At doses 0.1 to 3.0 mg/kg, CD4+ and CD8+ clones expanded.

The assay was immunoSEQ multiplex PCR, and TCRdb's table has in-frame clones only and misses some. The sample lists some 50,000 clones, more than 70% occurring once. The CDR3 has 14 amino acids. V lost 4 bases and J 2 bases, leaving 11 bases between the germline ends. CDR1 SQVTM and CDR2 ANQGSEA come from the germline V gene. In regard to this clone: Its antigen is not known.

Enrollment shut out patients with autoimmune disease history or systemic immunosuppression. Sequencing was performed on CD4+ or CD8+ T cells sorted from blood, taken in a trial of the OX40 agonist ivuxolimab. The source is an adult with an advanced solid tumor such as melanoma, head and neck, liver or kidney cancer. This chain joins TRBV29-1 and TRBJ2-2; TRBD1 is a possible D gene (6 bases). The CDR3 reads CSVGQAANTGELFF. In DNA form, the CDR3 reads TGCAGCGTTGGACAGGCTGCCAACACCGGGGAGCTGTTTTTT.